A selection of T cell receptor beta chains follows, all from one sample in a study of OX40 agonist ivuxolimab in advanced cancers. Method: immunoSEQ multiplex PCR; TCRdb's copy keeps in-frame clones and lacks some. The repertoire holds almost 90,000 clones, around 87% seen once, with 1.5% to 2% in the top ten. Sequenced here: CD4+ or CD8+ T cells sorted from blood, sampled in a trial of the OX40 agonist ivuxolimab. The receptors were sampled from an adult with an advanced solid tumor such as melanoma, head and neck, liver or kidney cancer. The CDR3 runs from the conserved cysteine through the conserved F or W. A D gene is named only where the DNA matches it firmly. Rows may omit the clone size; those that give it use once, few, many or a size class.

CDR3: CASMRRGDGNTIYF
DNA: TGTGCCAGTATGAGGAGAGGGGACGGAAACACCATATATTTT
V: TRBV19
length: 14
D: NA
J: TRBJ1-3
size: NA

CDR3: CASRRALDDMNTEAFF
DNA: TGTGCCAGTAGGAGGGCCCTAGACGACATGAACACTGAAGCTTTCTTT
V: TRBV19
length: 16
D: NA
J: TRBJ1-1
size: once

CDR3: CASSQGLANEKLFF
DNA: TGTGCCAGCAGCCAGGGTTTAGCTAATGAAAAACTGTTTTTT
V: TRBV6-1
length: 14
D: NA
J: TRBJ1-4
size: few

CDR3: CASSLGGREILAKNIQYF
DNA: TGTGCCAGCAGCTTAGGGGGTCGGGAGATCCTAGCCAAAAACATTCAGTACTTC
V: TRBV7-7
length: 18
D: NA
J: TRBJ2-4
size: NA

CDR3: CASSEGARQETQYF
DNA: TGCGCCAGCAGCGAGGGAGCCCGCCAAGAGACCCAGTACTTC
V: TRBV10-1
length: 14
D: NA
J: TRBJ2-5
size: few

CDR3: CASSKISTDTQYF
DNA: TGTGCCAGCAGTAAGATTAGCACAGATACGCAGTATTTT
V: TRBV6-5
length: 13
D: NA
J: TRBJ2-3
size: NA

CDR3: CASSRGLAANTGELFF
DNA: TGTGCCAGCAGCAGAGGACTAGCGGCGAACACCGGGGAGCTGTTTTTT
V: TRBV7-2
length: 16
D: TRBD2
J: TRBJ2-2
size: NA

CDR3: CASSPASGPTPDTQYF
DNA: TGTGCCAGCAGCCCTGCTAGCGGGCCAACCCCCGATACGCAGTATTTT
V: TRBV7-6
length: 16
D: TRBD2
J: TRBJ2-3
size: NA

CDR3: CASRPGTGNSPLHF
DNA: TGTGCCAGCAGACCCGGGACAGGGAACTCACCCCTCCACTTT
V: TRBV5-4
length: 14
D: TRBD1
J: TRBJ1-6
size: NA

CDR3: CASRPGTSGYEQYF
DNA: TGTGCCAGCAGACCCGGGACTAGCGGATACGAGCAGTACTTC
V: TRBV11-2
length: 14
D: TRBD2
J: TRBJ2-7
size: NA

CDR3: CSVAPGQEGYTF
DNA: TGCAGCGTTGCCCCGGGACAGGAGGGCTACACCTTC
V: TRBV29-1
length: 12
D: TRBD1
J: TRBJ1-2
size: NA

CDR3: CASSDRQGAGDTIYF
DNA: TGTGCCAGCAGCGATCGACAGGGGGCTGGGGACACCATATATTTT
V: TRBV5-5
length: 15
D: TRBD1
J: TRBJ1-3
size: NA

CDR3: CASSAQRGIEKLFF
DNA: TGTGCCAGCAGTGCCCAAAGGGGTATTGAAAAACTGTTTTTT
V: TRBV2
length: 14
D: NA
J: TRBJ1-4
size: NA

CDR3: CASSFGLGETQYF
DNA: TGTGCCAGCAGTTTTGGACTAGGAGAGACCCAGTACTTC
V: TRBV6-6
length: 13
D: TRBD2
J: TRBJ2-5
size: NA

CDR3: CSVLRDYRPYEQYF
DNA: TGCAGCGTCCTGAGGGACTACCGCCCCTACGAGCAGTACTTC
V: TRBV29-1
length: 14
D: TRBD2
J: TRBJ2-7
size: NA

CDR3: CASSSGHQETQYF
DNA: TGTGCCAGCTCAAGCGGACACCAAGAGACCCAGTACTTC
V: TRBV18
length: 13
D: NA
J: TRBJ2-5
size: NA

CDR3: CASSSRRGQETQYF
DNA: TGTGCCAGCAGCTCTAGGCGGGGCCAGGAGACCCAGTACTTC
V: TRBV11-3
length: 14
D: NA
J: TRBJ2-5
size: NA

CDR3: CASSPDRGQGGGYTF
DNA: TGTGCCAGCAGCCCTGACCGGGGGCAGGGGGGGGGCTACACCTTC
V: TRBV7-2
length: 15
D: TRBD1
J: TRBJ1-2
size: NA

CDR3: CASSAIGLAGYNEQFF
DNA: TGTGCCAGCAGCGCCATAGGCCTAGCGGGCTACAATGAGCAGTTCTTC
V: TRBV9
length: 16
D: TRBD2
J: TRBJ2-1
size: NA

CDR3: CASSVTDYYGYTF
DNA: TGTGCCAGCAGCGTCACGGATTACTATGGCTACACCTTC
V: TRBV5-6
length: 13
D: NA
J: TRBJ1-2
size: NA

CDR3: CASSPPGTANTEAFF
DNA: TGTGCCAGCTCACCACCGGGGACAGCGAACACTGAAGCTTTCTTT
V: TRBV18
length: 15
D: TRBD1
J: TRBJ1-1
size: NA

CDR3: CAWGGNTEAFF
DNA: TGTGCCTGGGGGGGGAACACTGAAGCTTTCTTT
V: TRBV30
length: 11
D: NA
J: TRBJ1-1
size: NA

CDR3: CASSLGQWVGTEAFF
DNA: TGTGCCAGCAGCTTAGGACAGTGGGTGGGAACTGAAGCTTTCTTT
V: TRBV7-2
length: 15
D: NA
J: TRBJ1-1
size: NA

CDR3: CASRRQGGKWNEQYF
DNA: TGTGCCAGCAGAAGGCAGGGTGGCAAGTGGAACGAGCAGTACTTC
V: TRBV6-5
length: 15
D: NA
J: TRBJ2-7
size: NA

CDR3: CASRSAAGEYNEQFF
DNA: TGTGCCAGCAGATCGGCGGCAGGGGAATACAATGAGCAGTTCTTC
V: TRBV7-2
length: 15
D: NA
J: TRBJ2-1
size: once

CDR3: CASSARTGANYGYTF
DNA: TGTGCCAGCAGCGCAAGGACAGGAGCTAACTATGGCTACACCTTC
V: TRBV5-4
length: 15
D: TRBD1
J: TRBJ1-2
size: few

CDR3: CASSLGGVAGTQYF
DNA: TGTGCCAGCAGCTTAGGGGGAGTGGCGGGGACCCAGTACTTC
V: TRBV7-9
length: 14
D: NA
J: TRBJ2-5
size: once

CDR3: CASSGQTNTEAFF
DNA: TGTGCCAGCAGTGGGCAGACAAACACTGAAGCTTTCTTT
V: TRBV2
length: 13
D: NA
J: TRBJ1-1
size: once

CDR3: CASSYLGSSTDYEQYF
DNA: TGTGCCAGCAGCTACCTAGGCAGTTCGACCGACTACGAGCAGTACTTC
V: TRBV7-2
length: 16
D: NA
J: TRBJ2-7
size: many

CDR3: CSVEGQGGNEQFF
DNA: TGCAGCGTTGAAGGGCAGGGTGGCAATGAGCAGTTCTTC
V: TRBV29-1
length: 13
D: NA
J: TRBJ2-1
size: NA

CDR3: CASSEPGRNGQFF
DNA: TGTGCCAGCAGTGAACCAGGGCGGAATGGGCAGTTCTTC
V: TRBV6-1
length: 13
D: NA
J: TRBJ2-1
size: NA

CDR3: CASSYIGGDTQYF
DNA: TGTGCCAGCAGCTACATAGGAGGGGATACGCAGTATTTT
V: TRBV11-3
length: 13
D: NA
J: TRBJ2-3
size: NA

CDR3: CASSPTGERIGRYF
DNA: TGCGCCAGCAGCCCCACCGGGGAGAGGATCGGGCGGTACTTC
V: TRBV5-1
length: 14
D: NA
J: TRBJ2-4
size: NA

CDR3: CASSDPFGNQPQHF
DNA: TGTGCCAGCAGCGACCCTTTTGGCAATCAGCCCCAGCATTTT
V: TRBV6-6
length: 14
D: NA
J: TRBJ1-5
size: NA

CDR3: CASSPDGRGPPGANVLTF
DNA: TGCGCCAGCAGCCCAGACGGCAGGGGGCCCCCTGGGGCCAACGTCCTGACTTTC
V: TRBV4-3
length: 18
D: TRBD1
J: TRBJ2-6
size: few

CDR3: CASSKEGGRKHNEQFF
DNA: TGTGCCAGCAGCAAAGAGGGCGGAAGGAAACACAATGAGCAGTTCTTC
V: TRBV21-1
length: 16
D: NA
J: TRBJ2-1
size: NA